This paragraph reports one TCR beta chain. Its binding antigen is unknown. Per-nucleotide qualities are absent, and no much larger clonotype sits a single base away. The receptor library was made with the immunoSEQ multiplex PCR assay. To provide template for TCR sequencing, every sample had RNA extracted and reverse transcribed into cDNA. First-strand cDNA was synthesized with SuperScript III using a 2:1 mix of oligo-dT and random hexamers. A synthetic immune receptor repertoire was used to measure amplification bias, and any remaining bias was corrected computationally. The paper's processing steps were these. Raw reads were preprocessed for error removal, and CDR3 was defined according to IMGT conventions as running from the conserved cysteine to phenylalanine. Clonality was computed as 1 minus the Shannon entropy, with the entropy normalized by log2 of the number of productive unique TCRs. Scalp TCRbeta sequences were cross-referenced with sorted blood CD4 and CD8 repertoires so that the CD4 or CD8 identity of scalp clones could be inferred. The source is immuneACCESS, and TCRdb retained only in-frame sequences with V and J called. Part of the clones is not carried over; for the studies checked, unresolved V genes explain less than half of this, and the remainder is unexplained. Clone size and the V and J calls come from that table; the DNA yielded D and trimming. The sample has roughly 220,000 clones on record, roughly two fifths of them singletons. 0.48% of the sample lies in the top ten.

This record belongs to a study of CD8+ T cells in alopecia areata (dated by TCRdb to 2016 to 2019). Background for the entire study: The treated patients took part in an open-label pilot trial in which moderate-to-severe alopecia areata was treated with oral tofacitinib at 5 to 10 mg twice daily. In humans, TCRbeta sequencing was performed on scalp tissue and on sorted CD4+ and CD8+ peripheral blood T cells from healthy controls and from patients with patchy or totalis/universalis alopecia areata. In both human patients and the C3H/HeJ mouse model, the study applied high-throughput TCRbeta sequencing to look at T cell clonal expansion in alopecia areata. Patients received tofacitinib for 6 to 18 months and were then followed off drug for 6 months to check for delayed response and recurrence. Disease severity in treated patients was measured with the SALT score, which quantifies the percentage of affected scalp surface area. RNA was extracted with the PAXgene miRNA kit for fixed scalp, the miRNeasy kit for PBMCs, and the RNeasy kit for mouse skin. TCRbeta CDR3 regions were amplified by immunoSEQ multiplex PCR using 35 Vbeta forward and 13 Jbeta reverse primers. Patients on tofacitinib were biopsied at baseline and after 4 and 24 weeks of treatment, and several of the patients also had a later scalp biopsy. Clonality in the scalp was compared among normal scalp (n=4), patchy alopecia areata scalp (n=8), and alopecia totalis/universalis scalp (n=8).

General findings and caveats noted by the study authors: During tofacitinib treatment, many expanded lesional clones remained in scalp and blood, and this persistence may partly explain relapse after treatment is stopped. Because the treated cohort was small and had just a single nonresponder, larger studies are needed to establish links between baseline CD8+ expansion and response. Shared TCR sequences between patients were less evident than in mice, which may be partly attributable to HLA diversity in the patient population. Unlike mouse skin, where gammadelta T cells dominate, normal human skin contains resident alphabeta T cells that get sequenced too, which complicates analysis of the scalp TCR repertoire. Compared with normal scalp, lesional scalp, particularly in alopecia totalis/universalis, had higher clonality and more expanded CD8+ clones, which suggests antigenic drive. With tofacitinib, both scalp clonality and the number of expanded CD8+ clones among the top 100 scalp clones went down significantly.

The cysteine opens and the phenylalanine closes a CDR3 of 20 amino acids. Only CDR3 DNA remains: 60 bases, in frame from the first base. Clipping removes 5 bases from V and 0 bases from J, with 18 as the unmatched junction base count. The germline V gene encodes CDR1 SGHVS and CDR2 FNYEAQ. Read against the paper, the sample's treatment or condition label means: oral pan-JAK inhibitor, 5-10 mg twice daily. Lesional scalp punch biopsies and peripheral blood were obtained from alopecia areata patients. PBMCs were isolated by density centrifugation and stained for CD3, CD4 and CD8, and CD4+ and CD8+ T cells were sorted on a FACSAria.

This specimen was CD4+ T cells sorted from blood, taken at approximately week 34, from a patient treated with tofacitinib. The source is a human donor with alopecia areata. The sequence joins TRBV7-6 to TRBJ2-4, with TRBD1 matching 8 junction bases. The sequenced DNA is TGTGCCAGCAGCACGGACAGGGTCTATAGGGGAGACATAGCCAAAAACATTCAGTACTTC. This encodes CASSTDRVYRGDIAKNIQYF.